These 12 T cell receptor beta chains were sequenced from one sample in a study of T cell responses to AZD1222 COVID-19 vaccine. Here immunoSEQ multiplex PCR was the method, and the copy in TCRdb shows in-frame clones only, minus some. The data show roughly 99,000 clones, with around 93% seen just once and roughly 8.9% held by the top ten. This specimen was peripheral blood, taken 28 days after the second AZD1222 dose. These receptors were taken from an adult who received the AZD1222 COVID-19 vaccine.

This clone was counted once. The gene calls are TRBV7-9 and TRBJ1-3; the D is unclear. CDR3 length: 13 residues. Per germline, CDR1 SEHNR and CDR2 FQNEAQ (reference sequence). The V end was cut by 2 bases, the J end by 0 bases, with 2 bases between. The CDR3 region is CASSLISGNTIYF. The DNA of the CDR3 is TGTGCCAGCAGCTTAATCTCTGGAAACACCATATATTTT.

J is TRBJ1-1 and V is TRBV6-5; tentatively, D is TRBD1 (6 bases). The CDR3 extends over 15 amino acids. Deletions cut 2 bases from V and 0 bases from J, with 10 bases between. Looked up from germline, CDR1 is MNHEY and CDR2 is SVGAGI. The CDR3 here is CASSYMTGMNTEAFF. CDR3 sequence (DNA): TGTGCCAGCAGTTACATGACAGGAATGAACACTGAAGCTTTCTTT.

V usage is TRBV28 and J usage is TRBJ2-1; D ambiguous. Trimming removed 8 bases at V and 0 bases at J, with 2 bases between. CDR1 MDHEN and CDR2 SYDVKM come from the germline V gene. The length of the CDR3 is 11 residues. The CDR3: CASASYNEQFF. The CDR3 nucleotides read TGTGCCAGCGCCTCCTACAATGAGCAGTTCTTC.

V gene TRBV5-1 combines with J gene TRBJ1-6; 9 positions match TRBD1. The CDR3 runs to 17 residues. Germline loops: CDR1 SGHRS, CDR2 YFSETQ. Unmatched junction bases numbered 2, after V lost 0 bases and J lost 1 base. Here the CDR3 reads CASSLAQGASYNSPLHF. CDR3 DNA: TGCGCCAGCAGCTTGGCACAGGGGGCATCCTATAATTCACCCCTCCACTTT.

This sequence joins TRBV3-1 (or the pseudogene TRBV3-2) and TRBJ2-7, with 9 bases matching TRBD1. There are 15 residues in the CDR3. Trimming at V came to 4 bases and at J to 2 bases, leaving 6 bases not matched to a gene. Germline CDR1 reads LGHDT; CDR2 reads YNNKEL (reference sequence). The CDR3 reads CASSPRDRAAYEQYF. DNA for the CDR3: TGTGCCAGCAGCCCGCGGGACAGGGCTGCCTACGAGCAGTACTTC.

The rearrangement links TRBV4-2 to TRBJ1-1; no clear D. The CDR3 is 15 residues long. Germline V lookup: CDR1 LGHNA, CDR2 YNFKEQ. V lost 1 base, J lost 2 bases, and 11 bases lay in between. The CDR3 is CASSQVSGSNTEAFF. CDR3 sequence (DNA): TGTGCCAGCAGCCAAGTTTCCGGATCTAACACTGAAGCTTTCTTT.

This clone is a singleton in its sample. This rearrangement joins TRBV7-9 to TRBJ2-2; D unclear. The CDR3 consists of 14 residues. Deletions cut 2 bases from V and 4 bases from J, with 8 bases between. CDR1 is SEHNR, CDR2 FQNEAQ, per germline (reference sequence). CDR3 sequence: CASSLTQITGELFF. CDR3 sequence (DNA): TGTGCCAGCAGCTTAACACAGATCACCGGGGAGCTGTTTTTT.

This chain connects TRBV12-5 to TRBJ1-6; D is perhaps TRBD1 (5 bases). V lost 2 bases and J lost 8, with 19 bases in between. The CDR3 loop spans 17 amino acids. Germline V CDR1 and CDR2: LGHNT, FRNRAP. For the CDR3, the DNA is TGTGCTAGTGGTTTGTCATACTCCCGGGACCCGGATTCACCCCTCCACTTT. Protein sequence: CASGLSYSRDPDSPLHF. The full variable domain, rest sourced from reference TRBV12-5 and TRBJ1-6, is DARVTQTPRHKVTEMGQEVTMRCQPILGHNTVFWYRQTMMQGLELLAYFRNRAPLDDSGMPKDRFSAEMPDATLATLKIQPSEPRDSAVYFCASGLSYSRDPDSPLHFGNGTRLTVT.

The genes are TRBV12-3 or TRBV12-4 and TRBJ1-3; D is uncertain. This CDR3 has 13 residues. V gave up 3 bases and J gave up 3 bases, with 6 bases separating them. CDR3: CASSFGSGNTIYF. CDR3 bases: TGTGCCAGCAGTTTCGGCAGTGGAAACACCATATATTTT.

The chain recombines TRBV11-2 with TRBJ2-5; the D gene is possibly TRBD2 (6 bases). The V end was cut by 4 bases, the J end by 5 bases, with 17 bases between. CDR3 length: 15 residues. CDR1 is SGHAT, CDR2 FQNNGV, per germline. This CDR3 reads CASSSLLNRGETQYF. Here the CDR3 DNA reads TGTGCCAGCAGCTCGCTCCTCAACCGGGGGGAGACCCAGTACTTC.

This clone appeared once. The chain is built from TRBV15 and TRBJ1-4; no firm D call. The CDR3 loop spans 16 amino acids. V lost 3 bases to trimming and J lost 1 base, with 12 bases between them. Germline V gives CDR1 LNHNV, CDR2 YYDKDF (reference sequence). In DNA form, the CDR3 reads TGTGCCACCAGCAGTCTGAAGACCATAACTAATGAAAAACTGTTTTTT. It specifies CATSSLKTITNEKLFF.

This clone was seen once. V usage is TRBV11-2 and J usage is TRBJ2-5; TRBD2 matches 8 bases. The V gene end was trimmed by 6 bases and the J gene end by 4 bases; junction bases not matched to a gene: 10. The CDR3 contains 15 residues. CDR1 SGHAT and CDR2 FQNNGV come from the germline V gene. CDR3 nucleotide sequence: TGTGCCAGCAGTCGAGGGACTAGTGGGTCAGAGACCCAGTACTTC. Protein sequence: CASSRGTSGSETQYF. The whole variable domain, filled in from reference TRBV11-2 and TRBJ2-5, reads EAGVAQSPRYKIIEKRQSVAFWCNPISGHATLYWYQQILGQGPKLLIQFQNNGVVDDSQLPKDRFSAERLKGVDSTLKIQPAKLEDSAVYLCASSRGTSGSETQYFGPGTRLLVL.